These 18 T cell receptor beta chains originate from one sample sequenced in a study of beta chain features in type 1 diabetes. Expressed TCRB transcripts were sequenced because the entire RNA isolate underwent reverse transcription. Sequencing used immunoSEQ multiplex PCR; TCRdb keeps in-frame clones, though not all of them. The data hold 900,000 or so clones, with around a sixth observed a single time. The specimen was naive CD4+ T cells from blood. Every receptor here comes from a woman aged 18 to 35 in good health.

This clone has more than one count but fewer than ten. The chain has TRBV27 and TRBJ1-4, with no clear D. The V gene's germline CDR1 is MNHEY and CDR2 SMNVEV (reference sequence). Trimming shortened V by 0 bases and J by 4 bases, and 18 bases separated the two germline ends. The CDR3 covers 18 residues. CDR3 bases: TGTGCCAGCAGTTTATCGCACGATAAGACGGTACATAATGAAAAACTGTTTTTT. This gives the protein CASSLSHDKTVHNEKLFF.

The chain employs TRBV28 and TRBJ2-1; 9 bases align to TRBD2. The CDR3 is 18 amino acids. Germline V gives CDR1 MDHEN, CDR2 SYDVKM. V lost 2 bases, J lost 7 bases, and 15 bases stayed unmatched. DNA for the CDR3: TGTGCCAGCAGTTTACCCCCGATAGGCGGGAGGGCTGCAAATGAGCAGTTCTTC. This gives the protein CASSLPPIGGRAANEQFF.

This clone was counted only a few times. The sample has other DNA sequences that encode this CDR3 too. The rearrangement joins TRBV2 to TRBJ2-2; unclear D gene. Germline CDR1 SNHLY, CDR2 FYNNEI. This CDR3 region has 13 residues. V dropped 4 bases and J dropped 2 bases, with 5 bases sitting between them. In DNA form, the CDR3 reads TGTGCCAGCAGTGGAAGTAACACCGGGGAGCTGTTTTTT. Protein: CASSGSNTGELFF.

This clone was detected only a few times. J is TRBJ2-1 and V is TRBV7-3; 9 positions match TRBD2. The CDR3 has 15 residues. J gave up 9 bases and V 5 bases, and 11 bases lay outside the gene matches. In germline, CDR1 is SGHTA, CDR2 FQGTGA. CDR3 bases: TGTGCCAGCAGCCCTCTAGCGGGAATATTCGGTGAGCAGTTCTTC. This encodes CASSPLAGIFGEQFF. Full variable domain (outside the CDR3, taken from reference TRBV7-3 and TRBJ2-1): GAGVSQTPSNKVTEKGKYVELRCDPISGHTALYWYRQSLGQGPEFLIYFQGTGAADDSGLPNDRFFAVRPEGSVSTLKIQRTERGDSAVYLCASSPLAGIFGEQFFGPGTRLTVL.

CDR3 DNA sequence: TGTGCCAGCAGCTTACTCGCGGATAAAGCCTACGAGCAGTACTTC. Translation: CASSLLADKAYEQYF. The V call is TRBV7-2, the J call TRBJ2-7, with D hard to call. CDR3 length equals 15 residues. V lost 2 bases, J lost 2 bases, and 13 bases lay in between. The germline CDR1 and CDR2 sequences are SGHTA and FQGNSA.

This chain uses TRBV5-1 with TRBJ1-1, with D uncertain. CDR1 and CDR2 (germline): SGHRS, YFSETQ. The CDR3 contains 13 residues. V was clipped by 0 bases and J by 3 bases, with 6 bases between them. DNA of the CDR3: TGCGCCAGCAGCTTGGGAAGGGACACTGAAGCTTTCTTT. It yields the protein CASSLGRDTEAFF.

There are a few counts of this clone. This chain joins TRBV7-9 and TRBJ2-7, with TRBD2 matching over 12 bases. The CDR3 consists of 15 residues. Looked up from germline, CDR1 is SEHNR and CDR2 is FQNEAQ (reference sequence). V lost 5 bases to trimming and J lost 3 bases; unmatched junction nucleotides: 5. The CDR3 DNA sequence: TGTGCCAGCAGCCTACTAGCGGGAGGACACTACGAGCAGTACTTC. This encodes CASSLLAGGHYEQYF. The full variable domain, with the rest looked up from reference TRBV7-9 and TRBJ2-7, is DTGVSQNPRHKITKRGQNVTFRCDPISEHNRLYWYRQTLGQGPEFLTYFQNEAQLEKSRLLSDRFSAERPKGSFSTLEIQRTEQGDSAMYLCASSLLAGGHYEQYFGPGTRLTVT.

In this sample, this clone turned up once. The genes are TRBV21-1 and TRBJ2-5; TRBD2 reflects the table's D call only, with no check against the DNA. TRBV21-1 is annotated as a pseudogene. This CDR3 contains 15 residues. CDR3 protein: CASSCSWRVQETQYF. The CDR3 DNA sequence: TGTGCCAGCAGCTGCTCTTGGCGGGTTCAAGAGACCCAGTACTTC.

This clone was observed a few times. The genes are TRBV19 and TRBJ2-1; D unresolved. Germline assignment: CDR1 LNHDA and CDR2 SQIVND (reference sequence). The CDR3 covers 11 residues. Trimming pared 8 bases from V and 5 bases from J, leaving 7 bases between. The CDR3 DNA sequence: TGTGCCAGTTGGTGGGACAATGAGCAGTTCTTC. Its translation is CASWWDNEQFF. Together with reference TRBV19 and TRBJ2-1, the CDR3 gives the full variable domain: DGGITQSPKYLFRKEGQNVTLSCEQNLNHDAMYWYRQDPGQGLRLIYYSQIVNDFQKGDIAEGYSVSREKKESFPLTVTSAQKNPTAFYLCASWWDNEQFFGPGTRLTVL.

This clone was seen only a few times. The chain joins TRBV4-3 to TRBJ1-4, with 7 bases that match TRBD1. V lost 3 bases to trimming and J lost 7 bases; unmatched junction nucleotides: 5. Germline lookup yields CDR1 LGHNA and CDR2 YSLEER. CDR3 size: 14 residues. The CDR3 sequence is CASSHPRQGEKLFF. The CDR3 DNA sequence: TGCGCCAGCAGCCATCCCAGACAGGGTGAAAAACTGTTTTTT.

This clone has a handful of counts. CDR3 in amino acids: CASSLSINEKLFF. CDR3 DNA sequence: TGTGCCAGCAGCTTGTCGATTAATGAAAAACTGTTTTTT. The rearrangement joins TRBV5-6 to TRBJ1-4; no reliable D call. Germline lookup yields CDR1 SGHDT and CDR2 YYEEEE. The length of the CDR3 is 13 residues. Trimming shortened V by 1 base and J by 4 bases, and 5 bases separated the two germline ends.

This clone occurred a few times. The genes are TRBV5-4 and TRBJ1-3; D is unresolved. This CDR3 region has 13 residues. Trimming removed 4 bases from V and 0 bases from J, with 5 bases in between. Germline lookup yields CDR1 SGHNT and CDR2 YYREEE (reference sequence). CDR3 region: CASSTRSGNTIYF. DNA of the CDR3: TGTGCCAGCAGCACCCGCTCTGGAAACACCATATATTTT.

V is TRBV5-1 and J is TRBJ2-3; 12 bases align to TRBD1. From germline, CDR1 is SGHRS and CDR2 YFSETQ. The CDR3 totals 16 residues. V shed 4 bases and J 5 bases; nucleotides not matched to a gene: 8. CDR3 amino acids: CASSLGTGGLGDTQYF. The CDR3, as DNA: TGCGCCAGCAGCCTGGGGACAGGGGGCCTAGGAGATACGCAGTATTTT.

This clone was counted between two and nine times. The chain is built from TRBV27 and TRBJ2-1; no definite D call. The germline V and J ends were trimmed by 4 bases and 0 bases, with 4 bases remaining between them. Germline CDR1 reads MNHEY; CDR2 reads SMNVEV (reference sequence). The CDR3 contains 13 residues. The CDR3 here is CASSSNSYNEQFF. CDR3 DNA: TGTGCCAGCAGTTCGAACTCCTACAATGAGCAGTTCTTC.

This clone came up a few times. The chain links TRBV2 to TRBJ2-7; possible D gene TRBD2, 6 bases. The CDR3 loop spans 12 amino acids. The V and J ends lost 6 bases and 0 bases respectively, with 6 bases between them. Germline V gives CDR1 SNHLY, CDR2 FYNNEI. CDR3 DNA sequence: TGTGCCAGCAGGCGGGACTCCTACGAGCAGTACTTC. This sequence encodes CASRRDSYEQYF.

This chain connects TRBV11-2 to TRBJ2-1, with D possibly TRBD1 on 7 matching bases. The germline gives CDR1 SGHAT, CDR2 FQNNGV. Trimming took off 2 bases at V and 5 bases at J, with 16 bases between the two ends. The CDR3 consists of 16 residues. In DNA form, the CDR3 reads TGTGCCAGCAGCTTACCGAGACAGGGAGGCAACAATGAGCAGTTCTTC. Translating gives CASSLPRQGGNNEQFF.

This clone has just a few counts. V gene TRBV21-1 combines with J gene TRBJ1-2. TRBV21-1 is noted as a pseudogene. This CDR3 is 13 amino acids long. The CDR3 DNA follows: TGTGCCAGCAGGCCGGGCGGAGTATATGGCTACACCTTC. Protein: CASRPGGVYGYTF.

The chain uses TRBV27 and TRBJ2-7, with TRBD1 matching 9 bases. The germline gives CDR1 MNHEY, CDR2 SMNVEV (reference sequence). This CDR3 is 15 amino acids long. J gave up 2 bases and V 1 base, and 3 bases lay outside the gene matches. DNA of the CDR3: TGTGCCAGCAGTTTATACGGGACAGGGACCTACGAGCAGTACTTC. Translated, it gives CASSLYGTGTYEQYF.